A single sample gave rise to the 10 T cell receptor beta chains below, sequenced in a study of OX40 agonist ivuxolimab in advanced cancers. The protocol was immunoSEQ multiplex PCR, while the TCRdb copy is restricted to in-frame clones and leaves out a portion. The sample has tens of thousands of clones; 86% are singletons. Sequencing was performed on CD4+ or CD8+ T cells sorted from blood, taken in a trial of the OX40 agonist ivuxolimab. These TCRs come from an adult with an advanced solid tumor such as melanoma, head and neck, liver or kidney cancer.

The chain is built from TRBV30 and TRBJ1-1; D perhaps matches TRBD1 (5 bases). The germline V and J ends were trimmed by 8 bases and 1 base, with 14 bases remaining between them. Per the germline V gene, CDR1 is GTSNPN and CDR2 is SVGIG (reference sequence). The CDR3 covers 13 residues. The CDR3 DNA is TGTGCCGGCAGGGTAAGCCAGAACACTGAAGCTTTCTTT. Its translation is CAGRVSQNTEAFF.

The sample holds one count of this clone. The rearrangement uses TRBV18 and TRBJ1-4; D not certain. From germline, CDR1 is KGHSH and CDR2 LQKENI. Deletions cut 1 base from V and 8 bases from J, with 8 bases between. CDR3 length equals 13 residues. CDR3 in amino acids: CASSPQGSEKLFF. The CDR3 DNA follows: TGTGCCAGCTCACCACAGGGATCCGAAAAACTGTTTTTT.

This chain's CDR3 is CASSLGTLNYNSPLHF. The CDR3, as DNA: TGTGCCAGCAGTTTAGGGACACTAAATTATAATTCACCCCTCCACTTT. This chain links TRBV28 with TRBJ1-6, with D perhaps TRBD1 (6 bases). The germline V gene encodes CDR1 MDHEN and CDR2 SYDVKM. Trimming shortened V by 2 bases and J by 4 bases, and 12 bases separated the two germline ends. The CDR3 runs 16 residues.

The chain carries TRBV7-9 and TRBJ2-1; D not certain. The CDR3 loop spans 14 amino acids. Germline values: CDR1 SEHNR, CDR2 FQNEAQ (reference sequence). V was shortened by 8 bases and J by 0 bases, with 11 bases between the two germline ends. CDR3 region: CASSLEDSYNEQFF. In nucleotides, the CDR3 is TGTGCCAGCTCTTTAGAGGACTCCTACAATGAGCAGTTCTTC.

The chain is built from TRBV4-2 and TRBJ1-5; D is uncertain. Germline V lookup: CDR1 LGHNA, CDR2 YNFKEQ. Between the trimmed V and J ends, which lost 6 bases and 7 bases, there was a span of 13 bases. The CDR3 is 13 residues long. CDR3 sequence: CASSIQLSQPQHF. The CDR3 coding sequence is TGTGCCAGCAGTATTCAGTTGAGCCAGCCCCAGCATTTT.

The chain carries TRBV30 and TRBJ1-5; 8 positions agree with TRBD1. The CDR3 has 16 residues. J gave up 0 bases and V 3 bases, and 7 bases lay outside the gene matches. Germline CDR1 GTSNPN, CDR2 SVGIG (reference sequence). CDR3 DNA sequence: TGTGCCTGGAGCCGAATGGGACAGGATAGCAATCAGCCCCAGCATTTT. It codes for CAWSRMGQDSNQPQHF.

V and J are TRBV5-1 and TRBJ1-1; D is perhaps TRBD1 (6 bases). CDR1 SGHRS and CDR2 YFSETQ come from the germline V gene. The CDR3 runs 13 residues. Trimming pared 4 bases from V and 3 bases from J, leaving 10 bases between. CDR3 DNA sequence: TGCGCCAGCAGCCGGACAGACCACACTGAAGCTTTCTTT. Its translation is CASSRTDHTEAFF.

The chain joins TRBV11-2 to TRBJ2-6; D is undetermined. The ends were cut back, 2 bases at V and 6 bases at J, with 11 bases in the middle. Germline V CDR1 and CDR2: SGHAT, FQNNGV. The CDR3 runs 15 residues. CDR3 region: CASSLNPSEANVLTF. Here the CDR3 DNA reads TGTGCCAGCAGCTTAAACCCGTCCGAGGCCAACGTCCTGACTTTC. Together with reference TRBV11-2 and TRBJ2-6, the CDR3 gives the full variable domain: EAGVAQSPRYKIIEKRQSVAFWCNPISGHATLYWYQQILGQGPKLLIQFQNNGVVDDSQLPKDRFSAERLKGVDSTLKIQPAKLEDSAVYLCASSLNPSEANVLTFGAGSRLTVL.

The chain couples TRBV6-1 to TRBJ1-1; 7 bases agree with TRBD1. The CDR3 covers 15 residues. From germline, CDR1 is MNHNS and CDR2 SASEGT. The V gene end was trimmed by 6 bases and the J gene end by 1 base; junction bases not matched to a gene: 8. In DNA, the CDR3 is TGTGCCAGCAGAACCACCGACAGGGCGAACACTGAAGCTTTCTTT. Translated, it gives CASRTTDRANTEAFF.

The rearrangement joins TRBV5-5 to TRBJ2-2; D assignment may be TRBD1 or TRBD2 (5 bases each). Trimming pared 4 bases from V and 2 bases from J, leaving 15 bases between. The CDR3 loop spans 16 amino acids. Germline CDR1 and CDR2: SGHKS and YYEKEE (reference sequence). The DNA of the CDR3 is TGTGCCAGCAGCAGGACCCGGGACCCTAACACCGGGGAGCTGTTTTTT. As protein: CASSRTRDPNTGELFF.